Below, 24 T cell receptor beta chains from the same sample are listed, as sequenced in a study of blood T cells in healthy people across ages. Primed by a sample-barcoded 5' primer and a J-beta primer mix, a second PCR proceeded for 7 to 11 cycles. TCRdb used MiXCR to reprocess the 5' RACE reads, holding one entry per CDR3 protein. In the table there are hundreds of thousands of distinct CDR3 sequences, approximately 25% of which are singletons. These same records also appear under a second study, on T cells of mothers and their children.

Sequenced sample: blood. The receptors come from a boy between 5 and 17 years old in good health.

This clonotype was counted a few times. This chain joins TRBV5-1 and TRBJ2-5; 10 bases line up with TRBD1. The J segment lost 4 bases and the V segment lost 4 bases, leaving 10 bases of the junction unmatched. The CDR3 loop spans 16 amino acids. The germline V gene has CDR1 SGHRS and CDR2 YFSETQ. The CDR3 sequence: CASSTLGQGGRETQYF. CDR3 DNA sequence: TGCGCCAGCAGCACGCTAGGACAGGGGGGTAGAGAGACCCAGTACTTC.

This clonotype was detected only a few times. The chain has TRBV7-2 and TRBJ2-3, with 7 bases lining up with TRBD2. Per germline, CDR1 SGHTA and CDR2 FQGNSA. The ends lost 6 bases at V and 5 bases at J; junction bases unmatched: 8. The CDR3 loop spans 14 amino acids. CDR3 protein: CASRFGAGIDTQYF. The CDR3 DNA is TGTGCCAGCAGGTTTGGAGCGGGGATAGATACGCAGTATTTT.

The chain couples TRBV12-3 or TRBV12-4 to TRBJ2-6; D is undetermined. V gave up 6 bases and J gave up 2 bases, with 11 bases separating them. The CDR3 is made up of 15 amino acids. CDR3 nucleotides: TGTGCCAGCAGCTTCACGACCACTGGGGCCAACGTCCTGACTTTC. Residues: CASSFTTTGANVLTF.

This clonotype appeared a few times. The chain joins TRBV7-2 to TRBJ1-3; 7 bases map to TRBD1. CDR3 length: 14 residues. Germline values: CDR1 SGHTA, CDR2 FQGNSA. J lost 8 bases, V lost 3 bases, and 7 bases had no gene match. CDR3 sequence (DNA): TGTGCCAGCAGCTTCCAGGGGGGAATGGACACCATATATTTT. This encodes CASSFQGGMDTIYF. Full variable domain (missing parts from reference TRBV7-2 and TRBJ1-3): GAGVSQSPSNKVTEKGKDVELRCDPISGHTALYWYRQSLGQGLEFLIYFQGNSAPDKSGLPSDRFSAERTGGSVSTLTIQRTQQEDSAVYLCASSFQGGMDTIYFGEGSWLTVV.

This clonotype showed up just a few times. The chain recombines TRBV19 with TRBJ1-4; D not resolved. V dropped 6 bases and J dropped 6 bases, with 20 bases sitting between them. Germline CDR1 LNHDA, CDR2 SQIVND (reference sequence). The CDR3 runs 16 residues. The CDR3 DNA reads TGTGCCAGTAGAATCGGCCCGGGAATAGTAGATGAAAAACTGTTTTTT. Encoded protein: CASRIGPGIVDEKLFF.

V is TRBV4-3 and J is TRBJ1-2, with D possibly TRBD1 on 6 matching bases. This CDR3 region has 15 residues. Per germline, CDR1 LGHNA and CDR2 YSLEER. The V end was cut by 4 bases, the J end by 3 bases, with 15 bases between. The CDR3 DNA follows: TGCGCCAGCAGCCCGTTTAGAGGGGGAGACTATGGCTACACCTTC. Its protein product is CASSPFRGGDYGYTF.

This clonotype was recorded at least ten times. J is TRBJ2-7 and V is TRBV3-1, with 12 positions matching TRBD2. The V gene end was trimmed by 3 bases and the J gene end by 3 bases; junction bases not matched to a gene: 0. CDR1 is LGHDT, CDR2 YNNKEL, per germline (reference sequence). This CDR3 spans 14 amino acids. DNA of the CDR3: TGTGCCAGCAGCCAGACTAGCGGGAGCTACGAGCAGTACTTC. It encodes CASSQTSGSYEQYF.

A few counts support this clonotype. The V gene is TRBV28, the J gene TRBJ2-7, with a possible D match to TRBD1 (6 bases). The tail of the sequence fits TRBJ2-5 better, so the J call may be wrong. This CDR3 spans 16 amino acids. Germline values: CDR1 MDHEN, CDR2 SYDVKM. The CDR3 here is CASSLRQEPSQETQYF. The CDR3 coding sequence is TGTGCCAGCAGTTTAAGACAGGAGCCTAGTCAAGAGACCCAGTACTTC.

The chain combines TRBV3-1 with TRBJ2-1, with 11 bases matching TRBD2. The CDR3 contains 16 residues. From germline, CDR1 is LGHDT and CDR2 YNNKEL (reference sequence). J was trimmed by 7 bases and V by 2 bases; bases with no gene match: 7. This CDR3 reads CASSQYSGRAVNEQFF. The CDR3 DNA is TGTGCCAGCAGCCAATATAGCGGGAGGGCGGTGAATGAGCAGTTCTTC.

This clonotype was seen a few times. The gene calls are TRBV20-1 and TRBJ1-2, with 7 bases aligning to TRBD1. This CDR3 spans 13 amino acids. The V segment lost 6 bases and the J segment 3 bases; nucleotides outside the gene matches: 7. Germline V gene data show CDR1 as DFQATT and CDR2 as SNEGSKA (reference sequence). CDR3 nucleotide sequence: TGCAGTGCCCTGGGACAGCGGGACTATGGCTACACCTTC. Its translation: CSALGQRDYGYTF.

This chain joins TRBV20-1 and TRBJ1-5; 9 bases align to TRBD1. This CDR3 comprises 15 residues. Trimming took 5 bases from V and 0 from J; bases not matched to a gene: 5. Germline CDR1 is DFQATT and CDR2 is SNEGSKA (reference sequence). The CDR3 spells CSAGTGRNSNQPQHF. In DNA, the CDR3 is TGCAGTGCTGGGACAGGGAGGAATAGCAATCAGCCCCAGCATTTT.

The chain employs TRBV20-1 and TRBJ2-5, with 7 nucleotides matching TRBD2. The DNA matches TRBJ2-1 better at its end, which makes the J call doubtful. The germline V gene has CDR1 DFQATT and CDR2 SNEGSKA (reference sequence). The CDR3 consists of 17 residues. The chain's CDR3 is CSARDGRLAQSYHEQFF. Here the CDR3 DNA reads TGCAGTGCTAGAGATGGAAGACTAGCCCAAAGTTACCATGAGCAGTTCTTC.

This sequence joins TRBV29-1 and TRBJ2-7; D possibly corresponds to TRBD2 (5 bases). Trimming removed 1 base from V and 2 bases from J, with 9 bases in between. Germline V CDR1 and CDR2: SQVTM, ANQGSEA. CDR3 size: 13 residues. In nucleotides, the CDR3 is TGCAGCGTTGAAGGCGACGGGACCTACGAGCAGTACTTC. It encodes CSVEGDGTYEQYF.

This clonotype was counted only a few times. The J gene is TRBJ2-4, the V gene TRBV5-6; D not certain. Germline V gene sequence: CDR1 SGHDT, CDR2 YYEEEE. The V and J ends lost 0 bases and 2 bases respectively, with 6 bases between them. CDR3 length: 14 residues. The CDR3 DNA follows: TGTGCCAGCAGCTTGGGGGTTTCCAAAAACATTCAGTACTTC. Translated, it gives CASSLGVSKNIQYF.

This clonotype was picked up a small number of times. The chain uses TRBV2 and TRBJ2-4; 11 bases map to TRBD2. Unmatched junction bases numbered 7, after V lost 6 bases and J lost 3 bases. The CDR3 consists of 16 residues. Looked up from germline, CDR1 is SNHLY and CDR2 is FYNNEI. The CDR3 sequence is CASRLAGGIDKNIQYF. The CDR3 region has the DNA TGTGCCAGCAGGCTAGCGGGGGGAATTGACAAAAACATTCAGTACTTC.

CDR3 in amino acids: CSVEGGTGIANYGYTF. CDR3 in DNA: TGCAGCGTTGAAGGAGGGACAGGGATAGCTAACTATGGCTACACCTTC. The J gene is TRBJ1-2, the V gene TRBV29-1; 9 bases are a match to TRBD1. Germline CDR1 reads SQVTM; CDR2 reads ANQGSEA. There are 16 residues in the CDR3. V shed 1 base and J 0 bases; nucleotides not matched to a gene: 6.

This clonotype came up a few times. This chain uses TRBV7-8 with TRBJ2-3, with D unresolved. The CDR3 loop spans 15 amino acids. The V end lost 4 bases, the J end lost 3 bases, and 14 bases lay between the germline ends. CDR1 and CDR2 (germline): SGHVS, FQNEAQ. CDR3 loop: CASSSHRLGTDTQYF. The CDR3 coding sequence is TGTGCCAGCAGCTCCCATCGGTTAGGAACAGATACGCAGTATTTT.

There are a few counts of this clonotype. The chain recombines TRBV24-1 with TRBJ2-3; D is unclear. Trimming took 5 bases from V and 4 from J, leaving 9 bases between them. Germline CDR1 KGHDR, CDR2 SFDVKD. The CDR3 is 13 residues long. The CDR3 loop reads CATSAGSPDTQYF. CDR3 nucleotides: TGTGCCACCAGTGCAGGTAGTCCAGATACGCAGTATTTT.

CDR3: CASSSTNGALREQYF. CDR3 coding DNA: TGTGCCAGCAGCTCGACTAACGGAGCTCTACGCGAGCAGTACTTC. The chain is built from TRBV7-2 and TRBJ2-5; D possibly corresponds to TRBD2 (5 bases). Near its end, the DNA agrees better with TRBJ2-7, so the J call may be wrong. From germline, CDR1 is SGHTA and CDR2 FQGNSA. There are 15 residues in the CDR3.

In the case of this clonotype: Relative to the germline gene, one junction end is altered; a read error may explain this. The chain joins TRBV3-1 to TRBJ1-1; D is unclear. Germline CDR1 is LGHDT and CDR2 is YNNKEL (reference sequence). The CDR3 is 15 amino acids. Written as DNA, the CDR3 is TGTGCCAGCAGCCAAAGAACACTCGCGAACACTGAAGTTTTCTTT. This gives the protein CASSQRTLANTEVFF.

The chain recombines TRBV7-9 with TRBJ1-6; D is perhaps TRBD1 (5 bases). The CDR3 sequence is 15 residues long. CDR1 and CDR2 (germline): SEHNR, FQNEAQ (reference sequence). The V gene lost 3 bases and the J gene lost 10 bases, with 16 bases spanning the gap. CDR3 nucleotides: TGTGCCAGCAGCTTGAGACAGTCCGGACCGTCACCCCTCCACTTT. Encoded protein: CASSLRQSGPSPLHF.

This chain connects TRBV4-1 to TRBJ2-6; D might be TRBD2 (6 bases). Looked up from germline, CDR1 is MGHRA and CDR2 is YSYEKL. This CDR3 has 15 residues. Trimming pared 5 bases from V and 4 bases from J, leaving 12 bases between. The CDR3 loop is CASSAGGSGANVLTF. As DNA, the CDR3 is TGCGCCAGCAGCGCCGGAGGGTCAGGGGCCAACGTCCTGACTTTC.

The sample holds a few counts of this clonotype. This rearrangement joins TRBV4-2 to TRBJ1-1; no firm D call. Germline CDR1 reads LGHNA; CDR2 reads YNFKEQ. Trimming stripped 2 bases from V and 3 bases from J, with 10 bases between. The CDR3 extends over 14 amino acids. CDR3 sequence reads: CASSQSERDTEAFF. The DNA of the CDR3 is TGTGCCAGCAGCCAATCGGAACGGGACACTGAAGCTTTCTTT.

This clonotype occurred a few times. The chain has TRBV7-9 and TRBJ2-5; 7 nucleotides agree with TRBD1. Near its end, the DNA agrees better with TRBJ2-7, so the J call may be wrong. Germline-derived CDR1 and CDR2 are SEHNR and FQNEAQ (reference sequence). This CDR3 has 13 amino acids. The CDR3 bases are TGTGCCAGCAGCTCGACAGGGCCCTACGAGCAGTACTTC. Translating gives CASSSTGPYEQYF.